This T cell receptor (beta chain) was sequenced in a study of OX40 agonist ivuxolimab in advanced cancers. At the level of the study: Clinicians treated patients with ivuxolimab, an agonistic anti-OX40 (CD134) antibody. The diagnoses of dose-escalation patients were hepatocellular carcinoma, melanoma, renal cell or head and neck cancer.

The CDR3 spans 15 residues. V was clipped by 7 bases and J by 0 bases, with 16 bases between them. CDR1 MDHEN and CDR2 SYDVKM come from the germline V gene. Overall study results and limits: Normalized T-cell clonal expansion was also low in a subset of nonresponders. The CD4+ and CD8+ T cells in the blood had expanded clonally by week 6 at 0.1 to 3.0 mg/kg.

Using immunoSEQ multiplex PCR, the repertoire was profiled, and TCRdb retains in-frame clones only, with some absent. This sample has roughly 48,000 clones, with approximately 84% found just once. In its sample, this clone was seen a few times. Its antigen is not identified. The receptor was isolated from an adult with an advanced solid tumor such as melanoma, head and neck, liver or kidney cancer. The J gene is TRBJ2-7, the V gene TRBV28; possibly TRBD2 for D (6 bases). The specimen comprised CD4+ or CD8+ T cells sorted from blood, sampled in a trial of the OX40 agonist ivuxolimab. The CDR3 DNA reads as TGTGCCAGCACCACGGGGAGGCGGAGCTCCTACGAGCAGTACTTC. Its protein is CASTTGRRSSYEQYF.